Below, one TCR beta chain is given with its context. Generated by immunoSEQ multiplex PCR, the TCRdb table keeps only in-frame clones and is missing some. The top ten clones hold approximately 5% of a sample with about 160,000 clones, approximately 87% of them seen once. This CDR3 has 19 residues. V was clipped by 4 bases and J by 3 bases; unmatched bases: 18. Germline V lookup: CDR1 KGHSH, CDR2 LQKENI. The data belong to a study of cytomegalovirus exposure and HLA in healthy donors. The TCR comes from a woman in her 30s in good health and CMV-seronegative. The chain carries TRBV18 and TRBJ2-5, with 9 nucleotides matching TRBD2. Sequencing input: PBMCs. The CDR3 loop is CASSRTHPQLAGGEETQYF. In DNA, the CDR3 is TGTGCCAGCTCACGCACGCATCCTCAACTAGCGGGTGGAGAAGAGACCCAGTACTTC.